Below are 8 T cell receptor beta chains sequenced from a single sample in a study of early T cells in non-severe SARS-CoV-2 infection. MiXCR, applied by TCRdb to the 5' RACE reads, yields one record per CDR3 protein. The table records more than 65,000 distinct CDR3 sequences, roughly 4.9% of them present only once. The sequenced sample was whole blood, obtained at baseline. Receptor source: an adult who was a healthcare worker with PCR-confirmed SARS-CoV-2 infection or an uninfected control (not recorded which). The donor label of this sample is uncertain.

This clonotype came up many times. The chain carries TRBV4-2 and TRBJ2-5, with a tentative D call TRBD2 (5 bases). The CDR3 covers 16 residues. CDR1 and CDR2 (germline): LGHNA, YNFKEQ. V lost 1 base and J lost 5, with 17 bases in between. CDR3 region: CASSQVISDPGETQYF. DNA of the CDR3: TGTGCCAGCAGCCAAGTTATCTCGGACCCGGGGGAGACCCAGTACTTC.

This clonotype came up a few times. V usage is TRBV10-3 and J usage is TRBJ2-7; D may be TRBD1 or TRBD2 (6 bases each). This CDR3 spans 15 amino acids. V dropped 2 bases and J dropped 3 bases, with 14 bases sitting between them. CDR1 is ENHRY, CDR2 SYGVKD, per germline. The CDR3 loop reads CAISEIQGGSYEQYF. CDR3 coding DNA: TGTGCCATCAGTGAGATTCAAGGGGGGAGCTACGAGCAGTACTTC.

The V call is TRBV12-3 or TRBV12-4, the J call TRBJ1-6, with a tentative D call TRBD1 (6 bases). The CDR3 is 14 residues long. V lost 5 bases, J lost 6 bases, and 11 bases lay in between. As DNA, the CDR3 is TGTGCCAGCAGTGACGGACAGATTAATTCACCCCTCCACTTT. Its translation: CASSDGQINSPLHF.

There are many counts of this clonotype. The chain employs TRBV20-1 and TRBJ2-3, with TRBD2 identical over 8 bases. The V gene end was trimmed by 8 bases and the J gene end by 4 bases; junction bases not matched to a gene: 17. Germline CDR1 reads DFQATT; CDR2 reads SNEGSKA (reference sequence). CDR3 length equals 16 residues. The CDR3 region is CSLKWRGATGADTQYF. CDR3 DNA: TGCAGTCTAAAGTGGCGGGGGGCAACGGGTGCAGATACGCAGTATTTT.

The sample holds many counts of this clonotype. CDR3 coding DNA: TGTGCCAGCAGTTTAAAGTGGAGCTCCTACGAGCAGTACTTC. As protein: CASSLKWSSYEQYF. This chain links TRBV28 with TRBJ2-7, with D hard to call. Germline V gene data show CDR1 as MDHEN and CDR2 as SYDVKM. The CDR3 totals 14 residues. Trimming stripped 2 bases from V and 0 bases from J, with 8 bases between.

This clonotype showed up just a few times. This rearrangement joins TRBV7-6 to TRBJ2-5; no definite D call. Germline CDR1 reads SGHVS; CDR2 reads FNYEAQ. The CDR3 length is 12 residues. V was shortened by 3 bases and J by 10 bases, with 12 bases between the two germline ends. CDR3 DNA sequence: TGTGCCAGCAGCTTGGACGGCCGGCTCCAGTACTTC. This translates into CASSLDGRLQYF.

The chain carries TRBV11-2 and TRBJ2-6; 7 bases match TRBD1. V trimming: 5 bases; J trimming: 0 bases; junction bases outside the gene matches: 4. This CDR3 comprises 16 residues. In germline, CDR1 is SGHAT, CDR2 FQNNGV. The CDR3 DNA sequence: TGTGCCAGCAGCCTGGGACAGTCCTCTGGGGCCAACGTCCTGACTTTC. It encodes CASSLGQSSGANVLTF. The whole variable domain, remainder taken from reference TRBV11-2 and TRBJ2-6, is EAGVAQSPRYKIIEKRQSVAFWCNPISGHATLYWYQQILGQGPKLLIQFQNNGVVDDSQLPKDRFSAERLKGVDSTLKIQPAKLEDSAVYLCASSLGQSSGANVLTFGAGSRLTVL.

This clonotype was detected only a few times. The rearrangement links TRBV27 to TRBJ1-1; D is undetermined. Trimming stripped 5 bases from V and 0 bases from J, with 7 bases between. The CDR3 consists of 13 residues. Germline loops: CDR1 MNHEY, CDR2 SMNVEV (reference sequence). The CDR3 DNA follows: TGTGCCAGCAGTAGAGGGCTGAACACTGAAGCTTTCTTT. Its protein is CASSRGLNTEAFF.